The 16 T cell receptor beta chains given below trace back to one sample, sequenced in a study of blood T cell repertoires in COVID-19. Produced via immunoSEQ multiplex PCR; TCRdb's table is partial and in-frame only. The sample carries some 100,000 clones, under 80% recorded once. The material sequenced was peripheral blood. These receptors were collected from a man in his forties or fifties with acute or convalescent COVID-19.

The CDR3: CASSPTGLAGTGELFF. CDR3 in DNA: TGTGCCAGCAGCCCCACAGGACTAGCGGGAACCGGGGAGCTGTTTTTT. The V call is TRBV9, the J call TRBJ2-2; 12 bases fit TRBD2. The trim removed 4 bases at V and 5 bases at J, leaving 6 bases unmatched. This CDR3 has 16 residues. Germline V gives CDR1 SGDLS, CDR2 YYNGEE.

This rearrangement joins TRBV28 to TRBJ2-1; 7 bases map to TRBD1. Trimming took 4 bases from V and 7 from J; bases not matched to a gene: 4. CDR3 length: 13 residues. Per germline, CDR1 MDHEN and CDR2 SYDVKM. The CDR3 is CASSYRGANEQFF. The CDR3 nucleotides are TGTGCCAGCAGTTACAGGGGTGCTAATGAGCAGTTCTTC.

This sequence joins TRBV2 and TRBJ1-6; 8 bases fit TRBD1. Per the germline V gene, CDR1 is SNHLY and CDR2 is FYNNEI. With V trimmed by 5 bases and J by 4 bases, 4 bases remained unmatched. This CDR3 is built from 15 residues. The CDR3 reads CASSSGGSYNSPLHF. DNA of the CDR3: TGTGCCAGCAGTTCAGGGGGCAGTTATAATTCACCCCTCCACTTT.

CDR3 bases: TGTGCCAGCAGTTACACGGGACACCGTCTGAACACTGAAGCTTTCTTT. Amino acid sequence: CASSYTGHRLNTEAFF. The V call is TRBV6-6, the J call TRBJ1-1; TRBD1 is a possible D gene (6 bases). This CDR3 has 16 residues. The V end was cut by 2 bases, the J end by 0 bases, with 13 bases between. The germline V gene encodes CDR1 MNHNY and CDR2 SVGAGI (reference sequence).

Concerning this clone: Other DNA sequences from this sample encode an identical CDR3 as well. This chain joins TRBV6-5 and TRBJ1-1; tentatively, D is TRBD1 (6 bases). The V gene lost 6 bases and the J gene lost 5 bases, with 10 bases spanning the gap. This CDR3 is built from 12 residues. Germline CDR1 reads MNHEY; CDR2 reads SVGAGI. The DNA for the CDR3 is TGTGCCAGCAGCAGGGGCGGTACTGAAGCTTTCTTT. Amino acids: CASSRGGTEAFF.

In nucleotides, the CDR3 is TGTGCCAGCAGCGCCACGGGTAGCGGATACAATGAGCAGTTCTTC. This codes for CASSATGSGYNEQFF. The rearrangement uses TRBV9 and TRBJ2-1, with a weak D call TRBD2 (6 bases). V lost 3 bases to trimming and J lost 4 bases, with 14 bases between them. Germline V gives CDR1 SGDLS, CDR2 YYNGEE. This CDR3 is 15 amino acids long.

The gene calls are TRBV19 and TRBJ1-4; D unresolved. Germline CDR1 and CDR2: LNHDA and SQIVND (reference sequence). V was cut by 8 bases and J by 0 bases, with 16 bases left in between. This CDR3 comprises 16 residues. CDR3 sequence reads: CASGDGGVATNEKLFF. CDR3 DNA: TGTGCCAGTGGAGACGGTGGCGTAGCAACTAATGAAAAACTGTTTTTT.

In its sample, this clone was seen a few times. This rearrangement joins TRBV5-4 to TRBJ2-1; a possible D gene is TRBD1 (5 bases). The V end lost 4 bases, the J end lost 4 bases, and 9 bases lay between the germline ends. This CDR3 spans 13 amino acids. The V gene's germline CDR1 is SGHNT and CDR2 YYREEE (reference sequence). Written as DNA, the CDR3 is TGTGCCAGCAGCCAAGACAGATACAATGAGCAGTTCTTC. Amino acids: CASSQDRYNEQFF. The variable domain in full, completed from reference TRBV5-4 and TRBJ2-1, reads ETGVTQSPTHLIKTRGQQVTLRCSSQSGHNTVSWYQQALGQGPQFIFQYYREEENGRGNFPPRFSGLQFPNYSSELNVNALELDDSALYLCASSQDRYNEQFFGPGTRLTVL.

V gene TRBV3-1 (or the pseudogene TRBV3-2) combines with J gene TRBJ2-3, with D possibly matching TRBD2 (6 bases). V was clipped by 1 base and J by 10 bases, with 18 bases between them. Germline CDR1 is LGHDT and CDR2 is YNNKEL (reference sequence). The CDR3 length is 15 residues. The chain's CDR3 is CASSQVGGLFSPQYF. The CDR3 DNA sequence: TGTGCCAGCAGCCAAGTAGGAGGACTATTTTCCCCGCAGTATTTT.

The chain carries TRBV10-3 and TRBJ2-1; TRBD2 agrees at 15 bases. The germline CDR1 and CDR2 sequences are ENHRY and SYGVKD. After removal of 6 bases from V and 7 bases from J, the junction contained 10 bases not matched to a gene. CDR3 length: 17 residues. The DNA for the CDR3 is TGTGCCATCAGCTTTCTTAGGACTAGCGGGAGGGAGAATGAGCAGTTCTTC. Translation: CAISFLRTSGRENEQFF.

This CDR3 is CASRPPGQTNSPLHF. The CDR3 DNA reads as TGTGCCAGCAGACCCCCGGGACAGACAAATTCACCCCTCCACTTT. The chain links TRBV27 to TRBJ1-6; 7 nucleotides match TRBD1. The trim removed 6 bases at V and 7 bases at J, leaving 9 bases unmatched. The V gene's germline CDR1 is MNHEY and CDR2 SMNVEV (reference sequence). The CDR3 has 15 residues.

The chain recombines TRBV5-1 with TRBJ1-1; no clear D gene. CDR3 length equals 15 residues. CDR1 and CDR2 (germline): SGHRS, YFSETQ. V dropped 4 bases and J dropped 4 bases, with 17 bases sitting between them. The CDR3 sequence is CASSKDVTGSTEAFF. The CDR3 bases are TGCGCCAGCAGCAAGGACGTGACGGGGTCCACTGAAGCTTTCTTT.

The genes are TRBV7-3 and TRBJ2-1; 7 positions match TRBD1. Looked up from germline, CDR1 is SGHTA and CDR2 is FQGTGA. V shed 3 bases, J shed 12 bases, and the junction held 8 bases outside the gene matches. This CDR3 is built from 13 residues. The CDR3 DNA is TGTGCCAGCAGCTTGACCGGGACAGAGGGGCAGTTCTTC. It codes for CASSLTGTEGQFF. Full variable domain (outside the CDR3, taken from reference TRBV7-3 and TRBJ2-1): GAGVSQTPSNKVTEKGKYVELRCDPISGHTALYWYRQSLGQGPEFLIYFQGTGAADDSGLPNDRFFAVRPEGSVSTLKIQRTERGDSAVYLCASSLTGTEGQFFGPGTRLTVL.

The gene calls are TRBV12-3 or TRBV12-4 and TRBJ2-7; 11 positions agree with TRBD1. The CDR3 totals 13 residues. Trimming took 3 bases from V and 7 from J; bases not matched to a gene: 2. This chain's CDR3 is CASSFGTGGEQYF. CDR3 DNA: TGTGCCAGCAGTTTTGGGACAGGGGGAGAGCAGTACTTC.

The table lists this clone with a count of one. The genes are TRBV7-9 and TRBJ2-7; 9 nucleotides agree with TRBD2. In germline, CDR1 is SEHNR, CDR2 FQNEAQ (reference sequence). CDR3 length equals 15 residues. J lost 2 bases, V lost 1 base, and 3 bases had no gene match. As DNA, the CDR3 is TGTGCCAGCAGCTTAGATTCTAGCGGGGCCTACGAGCAGTACTTC. This encodes CASSLDSSGAYEQYF.

V gene TRBV7-9 combines with J gene TRBJ2-2; no definite D call. Germline CDR1 and CDR2: SEHNR and FQNEAQ (reference sequence). V was shortened by 5 bases and J by 0 bases, with 7 bases between the two germline ends. The CDR3 runs to 14 residues. CDR3: CASSPRANTGELFF. In DNA, the CDR3 is TGTGCCAGCAGCCCCCGGGCGAACACCGGGGAGCTGTTTTTT.